This T cell receptor (beta chain) is drawn from a study of preoperative IRX-2 immunotherapy in early breast cancer. Concerning this clone: Mismatch with germline at one junction end may stem from a read error.

Treatment in this sample: preoperative locoregional IRX-2 cytokine immunotherapy. Preoperative locoregional IRX-2 cytokine immunotherapy was tested in the phase Ib source study. This CDR3 is built from 18 residues. Per the germline V gene, CDR1 is MRHNA and CDR2 is SNTAGT. Some clones are missing from TCRdb's copy, which holds only in-frame ones; the method was immunoSEQ multiplex PCR. The sample records 30,000 to 45,000 clones, roughly 82% being singletons. The sequences come from lymph node tissue, collected after IRX-2 immunotherapy. The rearrangement uses TRBV6-4 and TRBJ1-5; possible D gene TRBD1, 6 bases. The receptor was derived from a human donor with breast cancer. The chain's CDR3 is CASSYSGPGVSGNQPQHF. DNA of the CDR3: TGTGCCAGCAGTTACTCGGGCCCAGGGGTTTCAGGCAATCAGCCCCAGCATTTT.